Listed here are 10 T cell receptor beta chains from one sample, sequenced in a study of T-cell memory formation after mild COVID-19. TCRdb processed the 5' RACE reads anew with MiXCR; each CDR3 protein has one entry. The table includes just under 550,000 distinct CDR3 sequences, roughly 20% detected once. Specimen: PBMCs or a T cell subset sorted from them (not recorded which). Receptors were obtained from an adult woman who had mild COVID-19 (a few samples of this study predate the infection). Cell type and time point are not known.

In its sample, this clonotype was seen a few times. The chain links TRBV10-3 to TRBJ1-6, with D tentatively TRBD1 (5 bases). V was trimmed by 3 bases and J by 10 bases, leaving 13 bases between them. This CDR3 is 14 amino acids long. The germline V gene has CDR1 ENHRY and CDR2 SYGVKD. CDR3 sequence reads: CAISDRGGVSPLHF. The CDR3 DNA reads TGTGCCATCAGTGATAGGGGCGGCGTGTCACCCCTCCACTTT.

Here the CDR3 reads CATSGTGETDTQYF. DNA of the CDR3: TGTGCCACCAGTGGGACAGGGGAGACAGATACGCAGTATTTT. The chain is built from TRBV24-1 and TRBJ2-3, with 9 positions matching TRBD1. Losses at the gene ends were 5 bases for V and 3 bases for J; bases not matched to a gene: 2. The germline gives CDR1 KGHDR, CDR2 SFDVKD. The CDR3 is 14 residues long.

The V call is TRBV6-6, the J call TRBJ1-2; D gene unclear. The V end was cut by 7 bases, the J end by 7 bases, with 13 bases between. CDR3 length: 12 amino acids. Germline CDR1 MNHNY, CDR2 SVGAGI (reference sequence). The CDR3 region has the DNA TGTGCCAGCAATCCGGACCTGGCTGGCTACACCTTC. Protein product: CASNPDLAGYTF.

The V call is TRBV6-5, the J call TRBJ1-1; 7 nucleotides agree with TRBD1. The CDR3 contains 15 residues. Per germline, CDR1 MNHEY and CDR2 SVGAGI. V lost 5 bases and J lost 0; bases outside the gene matches: 6. The CDR3 is CASSRGQPMNTEAFF. The DNA of the CDR3 is TGTGCCAGCAGTCGGGGACAGCCCATGAACACTGAAGCTTTCTTT.

J is TRBJ1-2 and V is TRBV7-9; D not resolved. There are 17 residues in the CDR3. CDR1 is SEHNR and CDR2 is FQNEAQ in the germline V gene (reference sequence). The V end was cut by 0 bases, the J end by 6 bases, with 20 bases between. In nucleotides, the CDR3 is TGTGCCAGCAGCTTAGCGCAATGGCAGTCCAGACTAGATGGCTACACCTTC. Translating it yields CASSLAQWQSRLDGYTF. The complete variable domain, with remaining parts taken from reference TRBV7-9 and TRBJ1-2, reads DTGVSQNPRHKITKRGQNVTFRCDPISEHNRLYWYRQTLGQGPEFLTYFQNEAQLEKSRLLSDRFSAERPKGSFSTLEIQRTEQGDSAMYLCASSLAQWQSRLDGYTFGSGTRLTVV.

The rearrangement links TRBV20-1 to TRBJ2-7; tentatively, D is TRBD1 (6 bases). Germline loops: CDR1 DFQATT, CDR2 SNEGSKA (reference sequence). The CDR3 is made up of 13 amino acids. With 3 bases removed from V and 6 bases from J, the gap between germline ends came to 15 bases. CDR3 region: CSAREQGRAEQYF. In DNA, the CDR3 is TGCAGTGCTAGGGAACAGGGCAGGGCCGAGCAGTACTTC.

V is TRBV20-1 and J is TRBJ2-5; 8 positions agree with TRBD1. The germline CDR1 and CDR2 sequences are DFQATT and SNEGSKA (reference sequence). CDR3 size: 15 residues. V gave up 6 bases and J gave up 5 bases; unmatched junction bases: 14. CDR3 nucleotide sequence: TGCAGTGCCTACCACAGGACAGGGCTTTTGGAGACCCAGTACTTC. As protein: CSAYHRTGLLETQYF.

This chain joins TRBV14 and TRBJ1-1; D might be TRBD1 (5 bases). Germline V CDR1 and CDR2: SGHDN, FVKESK. CDR3 size: 15 residues. V shed 2 bases and J shed 1 base, with 11 bases lying between them. CDR3 amino acids: CASSQPQGANTEAFF. Here the CDR3 DNA reads TGTGCCAGCAGCCAACCTCAAGGGGCGAACACTGAAGCTTTCTTT.

The chain recombines TRBV20-1 with TRBJ1-5; D not certain. The germline V and J ends were trimmed by 6 bases and 2 bases, with 8 bases remaining between them. The CDR3 has 12 residues. Germline-derived CDR1 and CDR2 are DFQATT and SNEGSKA (reference sequence). CDR3 nucleotides: TGCAGTGCCTCCGCTGGCAATCAGCCCCAGCATTTT. It codes for CSASAGNQPQHF.

This chain links TRBV5-6 with TRBJ2-3; 9 bases match TRBD1. Germline CDR1 SGHDT, CDR2 YYEEEE. J was trimmed by 2 bases and V by 8 bases; bases with no gene match: 6. The CDR3 totals 14 residues. CDR3 coding DNA: TGTGCCAGGGTCCGGGACAGGGACACAGATACGCAGTATTTT. Its translation is CARVRDRDTDTQYF. The whole variable domain, filled in from reference TRBV5-6 and TRBJ2-3, reads DAGVTQSPTHLIKTRGQQVTLRCSPKSGHDTVSWYQQALGQGPQFIFQYYEEEERQRGNFPDRFSGHQFPNYSSELNVNALLLGDSALYLCARVRDRDTDTQYFGPGTRLTVL.